The sequence of this T cell receptor (beta chain) was determined in a study of T cells after yellow fever vaccination. Study background: When fractions had low cell numbers, they were prepared with SMART-Seq v4 Ultra Low Input. Findings and limits, study-wide: Post-booster repertoires again held most primary-vaccination clones (roughly 95% CD4, around 90% CD8).

Concerning this clonotype itself: The antigen remains undetermined.

V gave up 4 bases and J gave up 5 bases; unmatched junction bases: 9. The CDR3 is made up of 15 amino acids. Germline V lookup: CDR1 SGHRS, CDR2 YFSETQ. TCRdb itself ran the 5' RACE reads through MiXCR, one entry per CDR3 protein. The profile covers about 360,000 distinct CDR3 sequences, with roughly 6.1% appearing a single time and approximately 15% taken by the ten largest. The sequence was obtained from a man aged 25 to 40 who received the YFV17D yellow fever vaccine. Material: PBMCs, obtained 5 days after the yellow fever booster vaccination. The J gene is TRBJ2-3, the V gene TRBV5-1, with 8 positions matching TRBD1. DNA of the CDR3: TGCGCCAGCAGCCTGGGACAGGTTGGCAAAGATACGCAGTATTTT. As protein: CASSLGQVGKDTQYF.